Shown below are 30 T cell receptor beta chains from a single sample sequenced in a study of spatial heterogeneity in lung cancer (dated by TCRdb to about 2019). The library was generated by 5' RACE. Data came from a NextSeq 500. TCRdb passed the public sequencing reads through fastp at Q25 and MiXCR, retaining productive beta sequences. Each record represents a unique CDR3 protein, reported with the most common genes and DNA among its rows. Within this sample are roughly 99,000 distinct CDR3 sequences, with just under 20% of them counted one time only. The top ten clonotypes cover just over 20% of the sample. The time point label on this specimen signifies: blood at routine non-recurrence follow-up after resection. The sample in question was PBMCs, obtained at follow-up. These receptors all stem from a male donor with early-stage non-small cell lung cancer.

The chain has TRBV7-3 and TRBJ2-3; TRBD2 matches 8 bases. The J segment lost 5 bases and the V segment lost 5 bases, leaving 12 bases of the junction unmatched. The CDR3 sequence is 16 residues long. Germline V lookup: CDR1 SGHTA, CDR2 FQGTGA. The CDR3, as DNA: TGTGCCAGCAGCGCAGGACTAGCCCAGGAGTTAGATACGCAGTATTTT. Translation gives CASSAGLAQELDTQYF.

The chain links TRBV20-1 to TRBJ2-7; TRBD2 agrees at 8 bases. Looked up from germline, CDR1 is DFQATT and CDR2 is SNEGSKA (reference sequence). Trimming removed 0 bases from V and 2 bases from J; junction bases left unmatched: 6. This CDR3 has 15 residues. In DNA form, the CDR3 reads TGCAGTGCTAGAGATGTAGCGGGGCATCCCTACGAGCAGTACTTC. Translating gives CSARDVAGHPYEQYF.

V usage is TRBV5-4 and J usage is TRBJ2-3, with no clear D. From germline, CDR1 is SGHNT and CDR2 YYREEE (reference sequence). The CDR3 has 13 amino acids. Trimming stripped 3 bases from V and 2 bases from J, with 7 bases between. The CDR3 loop is CASSSEDTDTQYF. Written as DNA, the CDR3 is TGTGCCAGCAGCTCGGAAGACACAGATACGCAGTATTTT.

This rearrangement joins TRBV7-8 to TRBJ1-5, with no clear D. Germline lookup yields CDR1 SGHVS and CDR2 FQNEAQ. This CDR3 spans 20 amino acids. The V end lost 1 base, the J end lost 0 bases, and 22 bases lay between the germline ends. The CDR3 loop is CASSLGYLGGPSYSNQPQHF. The CDR3 bases are TGTGCCAGCAGCTTAGGTTATCTTGGCGGACCCAGTTATAGCAATCAGCCCCAGCATTTT.

The rearrangement links TRBV2 to TRBJ1-1, with D hard to call. V dropped 6 bases and J dropped 1 base, with 9 bases sitting between them. CDR1 and CDR2 (germline): SNHLY, FYNNEI. CDR3 size: 13 residues. The CDR3 DNA follows: TGTGCCAGCAGCACTACGGGGAACACTGAAGCTTTCTTT. Its translation: CASSTTGNTEAFF.

J is TRBJ1-2 and V is TRBV7-2; 7 bases align to TRBD1. The V segment lost 5 bases and the J segment 1 base; nucleotides outside the gene matches: 4. CDR1 and CDR2 (germline): SGHTA, FQGNSA. This CDR3 is 14 amino acids long. The CDR3 coding sequence is TGTGCCAGCAGCAAGGACAGGCATAACTATGGCTACACCTTC. Translated, it gives CASSKDRHNYGYTF.

This clonotype was recorded a few times. The chain employs TRBV12-3 or TRBV12-4 and TRBJ2-7; D possibly corresponds to TRBD2 (6 bases). The CDR3 spans 18 residues. V was cut by 7 bases and J by 0 bases, with 25 bases left in between. The CDR3 is CASTKGLDRPGGSYEQYV. The CDR3 region has the DNA TGTGCCAGCACCAAGGGACTCGACAGACCAGGCGGCTCCTACGAGCAGTACGTC.

The chain couples TRBV5-1 to TRBJ2-3; 7 bases match TRBD2. Germline trimming cut 4 bases from V and 5 bases from J; bases unmatched to any gene: 7. From germline, CDR1 is SGHRS and CDR2 YFSETQ. This CDR3 region has 14 residues. CDR3 in amino acids: CASSGGGEGDTQYF. DNA for the CDR3: TGCGCCAGCAGCGGGGGAGGGGAAGGAGATACGCAGTATTTT.

The chain has TRBV11-2 and TRBJ2-7; D unresolved. Trimming left V 5 bases short and J 4 bases short, with 15 bases between. The CDR3 sequence is 14 residues long. Germline-derived CDR1 and CDR2 are SGHAT and FQNNGV. The CDR3 DNA reads as TGTGCCAGCAGCCAGGACCCCGGAGCATACGAGCAGTACGTC. Encoded protein: CASSQDPGAYEQYV.

This clonotype was picked up a small number of times. V is TRBV2 and J is TRBJ1-5; TRBD1 aligns across 9 bases. The J segment lost 0 bases and the V segment lost 6 bases, leaving 3 bases of the junction unmatched. The CDR3 has 15 amino acids. Germline values: CDR1 SNHLY, CDR2 FYNNEI. CDR3 DNA sequence: TGTGCCAGCAGGGCGGACAGGGGTAGCAATCAGCCCCAGCATTTT. Protein sequence: CASRADRGSNQPQHF.

In its sample, this clonotype was seen a few times. The chain recombines TRBV5-1 with TRBJ2-7; 7 bases line up with TRBD2. V lost 4 bases, J lost 2 bases, and 6 bases stayed unmatched. Germline V CDR1 and CDR2: SGHRS, YFSETQ. This CDR3 region has 14 residues. The CDR3 loop is CASSTTSQTYEQYF. The CDR3 nucleotides read TGCGCCAGCAGCACGACTAGCCAGACCTACGAGCAGTACTTC.

V is TRBV20-1 and J is TRBJ1-2; 10 bases fit TRBD1. This CDR3 is 13 amino acids long. Germline trimming cut 6 bases from V and 2 bases from J; bases unmatched to any gene: 3. CDR1 and CDR2 from the germline V gene are DFQATT and SNEGSKA (reference sequence). CDR3 in amino acids: CSARTGGNYGYTF. In DNA, the CDR3 is TGCAGTGCCCGGACAGGGGGAAACTATGGCTACACCTTC.

Ten or more counts support this clonotype. The V gene is TRBV29-1, the J gene TRBJ2-3; a weak D match, TRBD2 (6 bases). Trimming shortened V by 3 bases and J by 3 bases, and 16 bases separated the two germline ends. Germline V gene sequence: CDR1 SQVTM, CDR2 ANQGSEA. The CDR3 has 15 residues. The DNA of the CDR3 is TGCAGCGTTGAGTTAGCGGCCCGTAGAACAGATACGCAGTATTTT. It is translated as CSVELAARRTDTQYF.

The chain recombines TRBV19 with TRBJ1-5, with D possibly being TRBD1 (5 bases). The CDR3 spans 14 residues. Trimming took off 7 bases at V and 0 bases at J, with 10 bases between the two ends. Germline-derived CDR1 and CDR2 are LNHDA and SQIVND (reference sequence). The CDR3 loop reads CASTVGASNQPQHF. CDR3 DNA: TGTGCCAGTACAGTCGGGGCTAGCAATCAGCCCCAGCATTTT.

The rearrangement links TRBV2 to TRBJ1-6; the D gene is possibly TRBD1 (6 bases). The germline V gene has CDR1 SNHLY and CDR2 FYNNEI. The CDR3 has 17 residues. Trimming pared 3 bases from V and 5 bases from J, leaving 17 bases between. Here the CDR3 DNA reads TGTGCCAGCAGTGATCCGACAGGCTATGCTGATAATTCACCCCTCCACTTT. It is translated as CASSDPTGYADNSPLHF.

The chain recombines TRBV20-1 with TRBJ1-2; D is possibly TRBD1 (6 bases). This CDR3 has 12 amino acids. Trimming removed 5 bases at V and 8 bases at J, with 15 bases between. The germline V gene has CDR1 DFQATT and CDR2 SNEGSKA (reference sequence). In DNA form, the CDR3 reads TGCAGTGCTTCCGACCGGGGGCAAGGCTACACCTTC. Its protein is CSASDRGQGYTF.

The chain combines TRBV5-6 with TRBJ2-4; 12 bases are a match to TRBD2. Germline V gives CDR1 SGHDT, CDR2 YYEEEE. Unmatched junction bases numbered 14, after V lost 4 bases and J lost 15 bases. The CDR3 covers 15 residues. The CDR3 protein is CASSPQVLAGGVWYF. As DNA, the CDR3 is TGTGCCAGCAGCCCCCAAGTACTAGCGGGGGGAGTTTGGTACTTC.

This clonotype was counted many times. J is TRBJ2-5 and V is TRBV27; D is unclear. The CDR3 consists of 12 residues. Germline CDR1 is MNHEY and CDR2 is SMNVEV (reference sequence). Between the trimmed V and J ends, which lost 8 bases and 5 bases, there was a span of 12 bases. CDR3 in amino acids: CASSDRVETQYF. CDR3 nucleotides: TGTGCCAGCTCAGATCGGGTTGAGACCCAGTACTTC.

The J gene is TRBJ1-2, the V gene TRBV30, with D possibly TRBD1 on 5 matching bases. Per germline, CDR1 GTSNPN and CDR2 SVGIG (reference sequence). Trimming removed 5 bases at V and 5 bases at J, with 18 bases between. There are 14 residues in the CDR3. For the CDR3, the DNA is TGTGCCTGGGTCGGACTGGGACCCAGTTATGGCTACACCTTC. It specifies CAWVGLGPSYGYTF.

V and J are TRBV6-2 or TRBV6-3 and TRBJ2-2; the match to TRBD2 covers 8 bases. Germline lookup yields CDR1 MNHEY and CDR2 SVGEGT. The CDR3 sequence is 15 residues long. The V gene end was trimmed by 7 bases and the J gene end by 0 bases; junction bases not matched to a gene: 4. CDR3 in amino acids: CASTSGGANTGELFF. CDR3 sequence (DNA): TGTGCCAGCACCTCGGGGGGGGCGAACACCGGGGAGCTGTTTTTT.

J is TRBJ2-3 and V is TRBV7-9; tentative D call: TRBD2 (5 bases). The CDR3 totals 16 residues. CDR1 is SEHNR, CDR2 FQNEAQ, per germline (reference sequence). V was trimmed by 5 bases and J by 5 bases, leaving 20 bases between them. CDR3 loop: CASSRGLSEGVDTQYF. CDR3 bases: TGTGCCAGCAGCCGCGGACTTTCCGAGGGAGTAGATACGCAGTATTTT.

This clonotype was picked up a small number of times. V is TRBV10-2 and J is TRBJ2-2; D gene uncertain. Trimming took off 10 bases at V and 7 bases at J, with 4 bases between the two ends. The CDR3 length is 9 residues. Germline values: CDR1 WSHSY, CDR2 SAAADI. This CDR3 is CATDGELFF. The CDR3 nucleotides are TGCGCCACCGACGGGGAGCTGTTTTTT.

The table lists this clonotype with a few counts. This chain joins TRBV7-8 and TRBJ2-5; D remains unclear. Germline CDR1 is SGHVS and CDR2 is FQNEAQ. The CDR3 is 15 residues long. Between the trimmed V and J ends, which lost 1 base and 1 base, there was a span of 10 bases. The CDR3 sequence is CASSLDGSSQETQYF. DNA for the CDR3: TGTGCCAGCAGCTTAGATGGCAGCTCCCAAGAGACCCAGTACTTC. Combining the CDR3 with reference TRBV7-8 and TRBJ2-5 gives the whole variable domain GAGVSQSPRYKVAKRGQDVALRCDPISGHVSLFWYQQALGQGPEFLTYFQNEAQLDKSGLPSDRFFAERPEGSVSTLKIQRTQQEDSAVYLCASSLDGSSQETQYFGPGTRLLVL.

This chain joins TRBV20-1 and TRBJ1-1, with D unresolved. Looked up from germline, CDR1 is DFQATT and CDR2 is SNEGSKA (reference sequence). The CDR3 is made up of 14 amino acids. Deletions cut 6 bases from V and 2 bases from J, with 16 bases between. Here the CDR3 reads CSASNGLSNTEAFF. Here the CDR3 DNA reads TGCAGTGCATCCAACGGGCTCTCAAACACTGAAGCTTTCTTT.

The chain recombines TRBV5-4 with TRBJ2-7; D is possibly TRBD1 (5 bases). Germline CDR1 reads SGHNT; CDR2 reads YYREEE (reference sequence). V dropped 5 bases and J dropped 3 bases, with 21 bases sitting between them. The CDR3 is 16 amino acids. The CDR3 spells CASSRQNVGQDYEQYV. The DNA for the CDR3 is TGTGCCAGCAGTCGCCAAAACGTCGGACAAGACTACGAGCAGTACGTC.

V usage is TRBV10-1 and J usage is TRBJ1-1, with unresolved D. V was pared by 6 bases and J by 0 bases, with 8 bases between. Germline lookup yields CDR1 WNHNN and CDR2 SYGVQD (reference sequence). The CDR3 is 13 amino acids. CDR3 amino acids: CASRPTVNTEAFF. The CDR3 nucleotides read TGCGCCAGCAGGCCTACGGTGAACACTGAAGCTTTCTTT.

The chain recombines TRBV12-3 or TRBV12-4 with TRBJ1-5; D not resolved. CDR3 length: 14 residues. The V end was cut by 3 bases, the J end by 0 bases, with 6 bases between. CDR3 in amino acids: CASSFLDSNQPQHF. CDR3 coding DNA: TGTGCCAGCAGTTTTTTGGATAGCAATCAGCCCCAGCATTTT.

CDR3 coding DNA: TGCAGTGCTGCGGGACAGGGCTACACCTTC. It codes for CSAAGQGYTF. The chain carries TRBV20-1 and TRBJ1-2; 7 nucleotides agree with TRBD1. The germline CDR1 and CDR2 sequences are DFQATT and SNEGSKA (reference sequence). CDR3 length equals 10 residues. Trimming cost V 5 bases and J 8 bases; bases outside gene matches: 2.

The chain is built from TRBV7-2 and TRBJ1-3; 8 bases line up with TRBD1. This CDR3 comprises 16 residues. V trimming: 5 bases; J trimming: 0 bases; junction bases outside the gene matches: 6. Germline V lookup: CDR1 SGHTA, CDR2 FQGNSA. CDR3 region: CASSGRTGFSGNTIYF. The CDR3 DNA follows: TGTGCCAGCAGCGGGCGGACAGGGTTCTCTGGAAACACCATATATTTT.

The V call is TRBV29-1, the J call TRBJ2-1, with D unclear. Trimming removed 5 bases from V and 8 bases from J, with 10 bases in between. The germline V gene has CDR1 SQVTM and CDR2 ANQGSEA. This CDR3 has 11 amino acids. CDR3 nucleotides: TGCAGCGTTTGTCCCAACGATGAGCAGTTCTTC. Protein: CSVCPNDEQFF.